A selection of T cell receptor beta chains follows, all from one sample in a study of shared clonotypes between healthy human individuals. Profiling relied on immunoSEQ multiplex PCR, and the TCRdb table lists in-frame clones only, not all of them. The table records roughly 2 million clones, about 94% of them present only once. Sequences were obtained from naive CD8+ T cells sorted from blood. The receptors stem from a man younger than 35 in good health. CDR3s include the opening cysteine and the closing phenylalanine or tryptophan. Each record gives: clone size, D gene, J gene, V gene, CDR3 DNA, CDR3 protein. The D gene is left open where the match is weak. Expanded clones are given a class, and other clones once, few, many or no size at all.

>NA|TRBD1|TRBJ1-1|TRBV4-1
TGCGCCAGCAGCCAAGAAGGAAGACAGGGGGCCACTGAAGCTTTCTTT
CASSQEGRQGATEAFF
>NA|NA|TRBJ2-7|TRBV30
TGTGCCTGGTCTTGGGGCGGCGAGCAGTACTTC
CAWSWGGEQYF
>NA|NA|TRBJ2-7|TRBV4-1
TGCGCCAGCAGCCCGTCGACTAATTACGAGCAGTACTTC
CASSPSTNYEQYF
>NA|TRBD1|TRBJ2-7|TRBV27
TGTGCCAGCAGTTTCCTTCCAGGACAGGGTGTAGACGAGCAGTACTTC
CASSFLPGQGVDEQYF
>once|NA|TRBJ1-3|TRBV11-2
TGTGCCAGCAGCTTAGAACAGGGTGGAAACACCATATATTTT
CASSLEQGGNTIYF
>NA|TRBD1|TRBJ1-2|TRBV19
TGTGCCAGTAGTTCGGGACAGTTCTATGGCTACACCTTC
CASSSGQFYGYTF
>once|NA|TRBJ2-7|TRBV11-2
TGTGCCAGCAGCCCCGGGACGCCACCCTACGAGCAGTACTTC
CASSPGTPPYEQYF
>NA|NA|TRBJ2-7|TRBV19
TGTGCCAGTAGTCCCTTGGGCACGGGCTACGAGCAGTACTTC
CASSPLGTGYEQYF
>NA|NA|TRBJ2-1|TRBV20-1
TGCAGTGCCGCTCGAGGATCCTTCTTC
CSAARGSFF
>NA|TRBD1|TRBJ1-1|TRBV5-6
TGTGCCAGCAGCCTGAGACCGGGACAGGGCACTGAAGCTTTCTTT
CASSLRPGQGTEAFF
>NA|TRBD1|TRBJ2-5|TRBV5-8
TGTGCCAGCAGCCAGACAGGGGGCGAAGAGACCCAGTACTTC
CASSQTGGEETQYF
>once|NA|TRBJ2-7|TRBV10-3
TGTGCCACCAGGTTGGGGGCCGAGCAGTACTTC
CATRLGAEQYF
>few|NA|TRBJ1-3|TRBV9
TGTGCCAGCAGTGGGGCTGGAAACACCATATATTTT
CASSGAGNTIYF
>NA|TRBD1|TRBJ2-7|TRBV12-5
TGTGCTAGTGGTGCGGGACAGGGATTCTACGAGCAGTACTTC
CASGAGQGFYEQYF
>NA|NA|TRBJ2-1|TRBV2
TGTGCCAGCAGAGAAGGATCCACTAACTACAATGAGCAGTTCTTC
CASREGSTNYNEQFF
>NA|NA|TRBJ2-3|TRBV9
TGTGCCAGCAGCGTGGACGCAGCAGAAGATACGCAGTATTTT
CASSVDAAEDTQYF
>NA|NA|TRBJ2-7|TRBV7-9
TGTGCCAGCAGCCGGACTCATGACTACGAGCAGTACTTC
CASSRTHDYEQYF
>NA|TRBD2|TRBJ2-2|TRBV5-6
TGTGCCAGCAGCTTGGTACGGGAGGGCACCGGGGAGCTGTTTTTT
CASSLVREGTGELFF
>once|TRBD2|TRBJ2-7|TRBV14
TGTGCCAGCAGCCAAGAAAACGGGACTAGCGGGGGCTCCTACGAGCAGTACTTC
CASSQENGTSGGSYEQYF
>NA|NA|TRBJ1-5|TRBV10-3
TGTGCCATCAGTGACGGGGGTACGACGGAGGATCAGCCCCAGCATTTT
CAISDGGTTEDQPQHF
>NA|NA|TRBJ2-2|TRBV7-7
TGTGCTAGCAGCCCCTTTAGTACCGGGGAGCTGTTTTTT
CASSPFSTGELFF
>NA|TRBD2|TRBJ2-3|TRBV11-3
TGTGCCAGCAGCCGGGGGACTAGCGGGGAGATATATTTT
CASSRGTSGEIYF
>NA|NA|TRBJ1-2|TRBV9
TGTGCCAGCAGCGTTGGCAGTCTCACGATTGGCTACACCTTC
CASSVGSLTIGYTF
>once|NA|TRBJ1-3|TRBV13
TGTGCCAGCAGCGGTCAACAAGCTGGAAACACCATATATTTT
CASSGQQAGNTIYF
>NA|TRBD1|TRBJ2-5|TRBV28
TGTGCCAGCAGTTTGGGGACAGGGCCAGAGACCCAGTACTTC
CASSLGTGPETQYF
>NA|TRBD2|TRBJ2-7|TRBV5-6
TGTGCCAGCAGCTTGGCGGGGGGGAGTTCCTACGAGCAGTACTTC
CASSLAGGSSYEQYF
>NA|NA|TRBJ2-7|TRBV27
TGTGCCAGCAGTTCTTTCTACGAGCAGTACTTC
CASSSFYEQYF
>NA|NA|TRBJ2-7|TRBV4-2
TGTGCCAGCAGCCACCGGACGGATTCCTACGAGCAGTACTTC
CASSHRTDSYEQYF
>NA|NA|TRBJ1-5|TRBV4-3
TGCGCCAGCAGCCAAGTGCTCGGAGGAGGTCAGCCCCAGCATTTT
CASSQVLGGGQPQHF
>NA|NA|TRBJ1-1|TRBV30
TGTGCCTGGAGTAAAGGGATCGGCACTGAAGCTTTCTTT
CAWSKGIGTEAFF
>NA|NA|TRBJ2-2|TRBV7-2
TGTGCCAGCAGTTTCCTCACCGGGGAGCTGTTTTTT
CASSFLTGELFF
>NA|TRBD1|TRBJ1-1|TRBV6-5
TGTGCCAGCAGTCCCATCTCCGGGACAGGGTATGAAGCTTTCTTT
CASSPISGTGYEAFF
>NA|TRBD1|TRBJ2-5|TRBV28
TGTGCCAGCAGTTTTGGACAGGGGGTAGAGACCCAGTACTTC
CASSFGQGVETQYF
>NA|NA|TRBJ2-3|TRBV4-1
TGCGCCAGCAGCCAGGGATTAGGTAGCACAGATACGCAGTATTTT
CASSQGLGSTDTQYF
>NA|NA|TRBJ2-1|TRBV6-1
TGTGCCAGCAGTGTAAATGAGCAGTTCTTC
CASSVNEQFF
>NA|TRBD1|TRBJ2-7|TRBV9
TGTGCCAGCAGCGCTCCTGGGACAGGAGAGTACGAGCAGTACTTC
CASSAPGTGEYEQYF
>once|TRBD1|TRBJ2-6|TRBV5-6
TGTGCCAGCAGCTTCAGTCAGGGGGACTCTGGGGCCAACGTCCTGACTTTC
CASSFSQGDSGANVLTF
>NA|TRBD1|TRBJ1-5|TRBV30
TGTGCCTGGGGACAGGGGGCCTCATCTAATCAGCCCCAGCATTTT
CAWGQGASSNQPQHF
>once|TRBD2|TRBJ2-1|TRBV27
TGTGCCAGCGGGGAACGGGGGGTCGAATCCAATGAGCAGTTCTTC
CASGERGVESNEQFF
>NA|TRBD1|TRBJ1-4|TRBV7-9
TGTGCCAGCAGCTTAATGGACAGGGGGTGGGAAAAACTGTTTTTT
CASSLMDRGWEKLFF
>NA|NA|TRBJ1-6|TRBV27
TGTGCCAGCAGTCCCGTAGGGGGGCGAGATTCACCCCTCCACTTT
CASSPVGGRDSPLHF
>NA|NA|TRBJ1-2|TRBV10-3
TGTGCCATCAGTGAGTCATGGGACATCTCGGCTGGCTACACCTTC
CAISESWDISAGYTF
>NA|NA|TRBJ2-3|TRBV5-4
TGTGCCAGCAGCTTGGTCAGCGCCACAGATACGCAGTATTTT
CASSLVSATDTQYF
>NA|NA|TRBJ1-1|TRBV5-4
TGTGCCAGCAGCCCTGGGGACACTGAAGCTTTCTTT
CASSPGDTEAFF
>NA|NA|TRBJ2-1|TRBV4-1
TGCGCCAGCAGCCAAGCCTCTAGTGGCAATGAGCAGTTCTTC
CASSQASSGNEQFF
>NA|TRBD2|TRBJ2-5|TRBV10-1
TGCGCCAGCAGTGAGTCCCGGGGGGTAGAGACCCAGTACTTC
CASSESRGVETQYF
>NA|NA|TRBJ1-2|TRBV5-4
TGTGCCAGCAGCCCCGAAAGGGTTTCCTATGGCTACACCTTC
CASSPERVSYGYTF
>NA|TRBD2|TRBJ2-3|TRBV10-2
TGCGCCAGCAGTGAGGGACTAGCGCCAAGCACAGATACGCAGTATTTT
CASSEGLAPSTDTQYF
>NA|NA|TRBJ1-5|TRBV6-4
TGTGCCAGCAGTGACGGAGCCAATCAGCCCCAGCATTTT
CASSDGANQPQHF
>NA|TRBD2|TRBJ2-3|TRBV30
TGTGCCTGGAGTCCCCATAGCGGGGCAGATACGCAGTATTTT
CAWSPHSGADTQYF
>NA|TRBD1|TRBJ2-3|TRBV6-6
TGTGCCAGCAGTTATGGGACAGGAGGAGATACGCAGTATTTT
CASSYGTGGDTQYF
>NA|NA|TRBJ2-7|TRBV7-9
TGTGCCAGCAGACCCGGGACTCCCTGGGACTACGAGCAGTACTTC
CASRPGTPWDYEQYF
>NA|TRBD2|TRBJ2-5|TRBV14
TGTGCCAGCAGCCAAGGTCGGGGGGGCTGGCAAGAGACCCAGTACTTC
CASSQGRGGWQETQYF
>NA|NA|TRBJ2-5|TRBV6-5
TGTGCCAGCAGTTACATCGGCGACCAAGAGACCCAGTACTTC
CASSYIGDQETQYF
>NA|NA|TRBJ1-6|TRBV5-6
TGTGCCAGCAGCTTGGGTGGGGCCGGACCCCTCCACTTT
CASSLGGAGPLHF
>NA|NA|TRBJ2-7|TRBV7-9
TGTGCCAGCAGCTCCTTTGGTGGGGAGCAGTACTTC
CASSSFGGEQYF
>NA|NA|TRBJ2-7|TRBV4-1
TGCGCCAGCAGCCAAGCCGGGGCCTACGAGCAGTACTTC
CASSQAGAYEQYF
>few|NA|TRBJ1-3|TRBV4-1
TGCGCCAGCAGCCAAGGGACCGTCTCTGGAAACACCATATATTTT
CASSQGTVSGNTIYF
>NA|TRBD2|TRBJ2-3|TRBV30
TGTGCCTGGGGCACTAGCGGTGTTAGCACAGATACGCAGTATTTT
CAWGTSGVSTDTQYF
>NA|NA|TRBJ1-4|TRBV27
TGTGCCAGCAGTTTACTTGGGGGTGTGAATGAAAAACTGTTTTTT
CASSLLGGVNEKLFF